A selection of T cell receptor beta chains follows, all from one sample in a study of a mutant IDH1 vaccine in newly diagnosed glioma. Clones were sequenced by immunoSEQ multiplex PCR, and TCRdb holds only the in-frame ones, with some missing. The sample consists of approximately 41,000 clones, about 91% of them appearing once. The antigens these receptors bind are not known. The source material was PBMCs, sampled from a glioma patient whose treatment included an IDH1 peptide vaccine. These receptors came from a man aged 50-60 years with glioma. Each CDR3 is given with its conserved first and last residue. D genes are given only for firm matches. The size of a clone is reported for some rows only, either as once, few or many, or as a class for expanded clones.

TRBD2 | TRBJ2-1 | medium-sized | TRBV28 | CASSFSGGEQFF | TGTGCCAGCAGTTTTAGCGGGGGCGAGCAGTTCTTC
- | TRBJ2-4 | - | TRBV6-5 | CASTPEGGTKNIQYF | TGTGCCAGCACCCCGGAGGGGGGGACCAAAAACATTCAGTACTTC
- | TRBJ1-1 | - | TRBV7-2 | CASSLYLRGAEAFF | TGTGCCAGCAGCTTATATCTGAGGGGAGCTGAAGCTTTCTTT
- | TRBJ1-1 | - | TRBV9 | CASSARHDKNTEAFF | TGTGCCAGCAGCGCTCGACACGACAAGAACACTGAAGCTTTCTTT
- | TRBJ1-5 | - | TRBV6-5 | CASGNRDTNQPQHF | TGTGCCAGCGGGAATCGGGACACCAATCAGCCCCAGCATTTT
- | TRBJ2-7 | - | TRBV15 | CATSRSGRGAVYEQYF | TGTGCCACCAGCAGGAGTGGACGGGGGGCTGTCTACGAGCAGTACTTC
- | TRBJ2-1 | - | TRBV29-1 | CSVATGSSYNEQFF | TGCAGCGTGGCTACAGGGAGCTCCTACAATGAGCAGTTCTTC
- | TRBJ2-5 | - | TRBV9 | CASSVDGYQETQYF | TGTGCCAGCAGCGTAGATGGCTACCAAGAGACCCAGTACTTC
- | TRBJ1-4 | - | TRBV6-6 | CASSPRTGGNEKLFF | TGTGCCAGCAGCCCCCGGACTGGAGGGAATGAAAAACTGTTTTTT
- | TRBJ2-5 | - | TRBV5-1 | CASSLIAGRAETQYF | TGCGCCAGCAGCTTGATCGCAGGGCGTGCAGAGACCCAGTACTTC
TRBD1 | TRBJ1-5 | - | TRBV19 | CASSVDRPPPRNQPQHF | TGTGCCAGTAGTGTGGACAGGCCCCCTCCCCGCAATCAGCCCCAGCATTTT